One sample yielded the 10 T cell receptor beta chains listed below, sequenced in a study of blood T cell repertoires in COVID-19. Here immunoSEQ multiplex PCR was the method, and the copy in TCRdb shows in-frame clones only, minus some. Of about 74,000 clones listed, roughly four fifths are singletons. The sample was peripheral blood. The origin of the receptors is a man aged 70 or older with acute or convalescent COVID-19.

This chain joins TRBV6-1 and TRBJ1-6; D may be TRBD1 (5 bases). There are 17 residues in the CDR3. The V gene lost 2 bases and the J gene lost 0 bases, with 11 bases spanning the gap. The germline V gene has CDR1 MNHNS and CDR2 SASEGT. CDR3 coding DNA: TGTGCCAGCAGTGAATCGGGGGAGAGCTCCTATAATTCACCCCTCCACTTT. Encoded protein: CASSESGESSYNSPLHF.

The rearrangement uses TRBV5-8 and TRBJ2-6, with D possibly matching TRBD2 (6 bases). The CDR3 is made up of 15 amino acids. The V end was cut by 5 bases, the J end by 4 bases, with 13 bases between. Germline CDR1 reads SGHTS; CDR2 reads YDEGEE. CDR3 amino acids: CASRRSSGGANVLTF. For the CDR3, the DNA is TGTGCCAGCAGGCGAAGTAGCGGCGGGGCCAACGTCCTGACTTTC.

This chain uses TRBV6-6 with TRBJ2-5; D possibly corresponds to TRBD2 (6 bases). V shed 6 bases and J shed 4 bases, with 18 bases lying between them. Germline CDR1 is MNHNY and CDR2 is SVGAGI (reference sequence). The CDR3 is 15 amino acids. The CDR3 DNA reads TGTGCCAGCAGGCAGACGGGGGAGACCCCAGAGACCCAGTACTTC. The encoded protein is CASRQTGETPETQYF.

The J gene is TRBJ2-5, the V gene TRBV2; 9 bases are shared with TRBD1. CDR3 length: 16 amino acids. Trimming removed 6 bases from V and 1 base from J; junction bases left unmatched: 9. Germline loops: CDR1 SNHLY, CDR2 FYNNEI. The CDR3 region is CASSTGTGRSQETQYF. The CDR3 DNA is TGTGCCAGCAGCACGGGGACAGGGAGGTCCCAAGAGACCCAGTACTTC.

V and J are TRBV6-5 and TRBJ2-5, with a tentative D call TRBD2 (5 bases). V shed 4 bases and J shed 7 bases, with 10 bases lying between them. The CDR3 consists of 12 residues. Germline CDR1 MNHEY, CDR2 SVGAGI. The CDR3 nucleotides read TGTGCCAGCAGTTGGGGAGACGGGACCCAGTACTTC. It encodes CASSWGDGTQYF.

This clone was picked up one time. The chain is built from TRBV3-1 (or the pseudogene TRBV3-2) and TRBJ1-5; D unclear. CDR1 is LGHDT, CDR2 YNNKEL, per germline (reference sequence). V was shortened by 1 base and J by 2 bases, with 6 bases between the two germline ends. There are 14 residues in the CDR3. CDR3 loop: CASSQASGNQPQHF. CDR3 sequence (DNA): TGTGCCAGCAGCCAAGCCTCGGGCAATCAGCCCCAGCATTTT.

V usage is TRBV6-2 or TRBV6-3 and J usage is TRBJ2-3, with 7 positions matching TRBD1. Germline CDR1 is MNHEY and CDR2 is SVGEGT. V trimming: 2 bases; J trimming: 3 bases; junction bases outside the gene matches: 5. This CDR3 region has 15 residues. Written as DNA, the CDR3 is TGTGCCAGCAGTTACCCCAGCAGGGGGACAGATACGCAGTATTTT. Its protein is CASSYPSRGTDTQYF.

The rearrangement joins TRBV27 to TRBJ2-7; 7 bases fit TRBD2. Germline-derived CDR1 and CDR2 are MNHEY and SMNVEV (reference sequence). The trim removed 6 bases at V and 2 bases at J, leaving 7 bases unmatched. This CDR3 contains 14 residues. The CDR3 bases are TGTGCCAGCAGACGTCTGGGGGGGGCCTACGAGCAGTACTTC. This sequence encodes CASRRLGGAYEQYF.

This rearrangement joins TRBV6-6 to TRBJ1-6, with TRBD1 matching over 7 bases. CDR1 is MNHNY, CDR2 SVGAGI, per germline (reference sequence). CDR3 length equals 14 residues. V shed 6 bases and J 10 bases; nucleotides not matched to a gene: 9. Written as DNA, the CDR3 is TGTGCCAGCAGCCTTGGGACAGTAGAGTCACCCCTCCACTTT. Protein sequence: CASSLGTVESPLHF.

The V gene is TRBV10-1, the J gene TRBJ2-2; TRBD1 might be the D (5 bases). The V gene's germline CDR1 is WNHNN and CDR2 SYGVQD (reference sequence). The CDR3 is made up of 14 amino acids. With 5 bases removed from V and 4 bases from J, the gap between germline ends came to 11 bases. In nucleotides, the CDR3 is TGCGCCAGCAGTTCCGACAGAAGCACCGGGGAGCTGTTTTTT. Protein: CASSSDRSTGELFF.